The 17 T cell receptor beta chains below were found in one sample sequenced in a study of CD8+ T cells in alopecia areata. Treatment specified: oral pan-JAK inhibitor, 5-10 mg twice daily. Sequencing relied on a cDNA template that was reverse transcribed from extracted RNA. The assay was immunoSEQ multiplex PCR, and TCRdb's table has in-frame clones only and misses some. Of tens of thousands of clones in the sample, under 70% were seen once. Material: CD8+ T cells sorted from blood, obtained at week 4, from a patient treated with tofacitinib. The receptor set was obtained from a human donor with alopecia areata.

The table lists this clone with a few counts. This chain uses TRBV30 with TRBJ2-3; D possibly corresponds to TRBD1 (6 bases). This CDR3 comprises 12 residues. The V end was cut by 3 bases, the J end by 4 bases, with 8 bases between. From germline, CDR1 is GTSNPN and CDR2 SVGIG (reference sequence). CDR3: CAWRQGSDTQYF. Written as DNA, the CDR3 is TGTGCCTGGAGACAGGGATCAGATACGCAGTATTTT.

This clone turned up a few times. The chain combines TRBV14 with TRBJ2-7; D is possibly TRBD2 (5 bases). This CDR3 has 14 amino acids. V shed 0 bases and J shed 3 bases, with 9 bases lying between them. The germline CDR1 and CDR2 sequences are SGHDN and FVKESK. The CDR3 bases are TGTGCCAGCAGCCAAGACTGGGGAGACTACGAGCAGTACTTC. It is translated as CASSQDWGDYEQYF. Based on the CDR3 plus reference TRBV14 and TRBJ2-7, the full variable domain is EAGVTQFPSHSVIEKGQTVTLRCDPISGHDNLYWYRRVMGKEIKFLLHFVKESKQDESGMPNNRFLAERTGGTYSTLKVQPAELEDSGVYFCASSQDWGDYEQYFGPGTRLTVT.

The V call is TRBV9, the J call TRBJ2-1, with a possible D match to TRBD2 (6 bases). Trimming removed 0 bases from V and 9 bases from J, with 13 bases in between. The CDR3 is 14 residues long. In germline, CDR1 is SGDLS, CDR2 YYNGEE. In DNA form, the CDR3 reads TGTGCCAGCAGCGTAGAGAGTAGCGGCGGTGAGCAGTTCTTC. It codes for CASSVESSGGEQFF.

This rearrangement joins TRBV15 to TRBJ2-7; TRBD1 matches at 8 bases. The CDR3 loop spans 15 amino acids. Losses at the gene ends were 3 bases for V and 4 bases for J; bases not matched to a gene: 8. Germline CDR1 and CDR2: LNHNV and YYDKDF (reference sequence). CDR3 coding DNA: TGTGCCACCAGCAGTAAACGGGGACAGGAGTACGAGCAGTACTTC. It yields the protein CATSSKRGQEYEQYF. The variable domain in full, completed from reference TRBV15 and TRBJ2-7, reads DAMVIQNPRYQVTQFGKPVTLSCSQTLNHNVMYWYQQKSSQAPKLLFHYYDKDFNNEADTPDNFQSRRPNTSFCFLDIRSPGLGDTAMYLCATSSKRGQEYEQYFGPGTRLTVT.

The chain uses TRBV5-1 and TRBJ2-7, with 8 nucleotides matching TRBD1. Germline V gives CDR1 SGHRS, CDR2 YFSETQ. The V and J ends lost 0 bases and 5 bases, in that order; junction bases with no gene match: 7. This CDR3 has 15 amino acids. The CDR3 DNA reads as TGCGCCAGCAGCTTGGGTTCAGGGGGCTTGGACGAGCAGTACTTC. Its translation: CASSLGSGGLDEQYF. The entire variable domain, with the rest obtained from reference TRBV5-1 and TRBJ2-7, is as follows: KAGVTQTPRYLIKTRGQQVTLSCSPISGHRSVSWYQQTPGQGLQFLFEYFSETQRNKGNFPGRFSGRQFSNSRSEMNVSTLELGDSALYLCASSLGSGGLDEQYFGPGTRLTVT.

The chain recombines TRBV10-1 with TRBJ2-1; a possible D gene is TRBD1 (6 bases). The CDR3 contains 11 residues. Germline loops: CDR1 WNHNN, CDR2 SYGVQD (reference sequence). V was pared by 8 bases and J by 5 bases, with 7 bases between. In DNA form, the CDR3 reads TGCGCCAGCGGGGACAACAATGAGCAGTTCTTC. Protein: CASGDNNEQFF.

V gene TRBV29-1 combines with J gene TRBJ1-1; possible D gene TRBD1, 5 bases. CDR1 is SQVTM and CDR2 is ANQGSEA in the germline V gene. The germline V and J ends were trimmed by 4 bases and 1 base, with 10 bases remaining between them. The CDR3 covers 13 residues. The CDR3: CSVVVRANTEAFF. The CDR3 nucleotides are TGCAGCGTTGTGGTCAGGGCGAACACTGAAGCTTTCTTT.

This chain links TRBV30 with TRBJ2-1; D not certain. The CDR3 covers 13 residues. The germline gives CDR1 GTSNPN, CDR2 SVGIG (reference sequence). The ends were cut back, 3 bases at V and 6 bases at J, with 12 bases in the middle. CDR3 amino acids: CAWSLGHRNEQFF. The CDR3 nucleotides are TGTGCCTGGAGCCTCGGGCACCGCAATGAGCAGTTCTTC.

The sample holds a few counts of this clone. The rearrangement uses TRBV28 and TRBJ2-7; D perhaps matches TRBD1 (6 bases). The CDR3 contains 13 residues. CDR1 and CDR2 from the germline V gene are MDHEN and SYDVKM. V lost 4 bases and J 1 base, leaving 8 bases between the germline ends. The CDR3 DNA reads as TGTGCCAGCAGTTCCAGGGGATCCTACGAGCAGTACTTC. Amino acids: CASSSRGSYEQYF.

The chain has TRBV27 and TRBJ2-3; 8 positions agree with TRBD2. From germline, CDR1 is MNHEY and CDR2 SMNVEV (reference sequence). The V gene end was trimmed by 6 bases and the J gene end by 3 bases; junction bases not matched to a gene: 11. There are 16 residues in the CDR3. DNA for the CDR3: TGTGCCAGCAGCTCACCCGGGGGGGCCTGGACAGATACGCAGTATTTT. Its protein product is CASSSPGGAWTDTQYF.

This clone was recorded once. This chain connects TRBV4-3 to TRBJ2-3; D possibly corresponds to TRBD2 (6 bases). Trimming cost V 0 bases and J 4 bases, with 14 bases left between them. Germline V gene lookup returns CDR1 LGHNA and CDR2 YSLEER. This CDR3 spans 16 amino acids. Written as DNA, the CDR3 is TGCGCCAGCAGCCAAGATCCGCGGGGCGGGGCAGATACGCAGTATTTT. Translating it yields CASSQDPRGGADTQYF.

The chain carries TRBV29-1 and TRBJ2-7; 8 nucleotides agree with TRBD1. CDR1 SQVTM and CDR2 ANQGSEA come from the germline V gene. The V segment lost 2 bases and the J segment 7 bases; nucleotides outside the gene matches: 13. The CDR3 extends over 15 amino acids. The CDR3 reads CSVELQGAPSGEQYF. The CDR3 bases are TGCAGCGTTGAACTTCAGGGGGCCCCCTCGGGGGAGCAGTACTTC.

The V gene is TRBV9, the J gene TRBJ1-6, with no clear D. Trimming shortened V by 0 bases and J by 9 bases, and 10 bases separated the two germline ends. The CDR3 contains 14 residues. Looked up from germline, CDR1 is SGDLS and CDR2 is YYNGEE. The CDR3: CASSVGDTSSPLHF. CDR3 DNA sequence: TGTGCCAGCAGCGTAGGTGACACAAGTTCACCCCTCCACTTT.

This chain joins TRBV30 and TRBJ1-2, with TRBD1 matching over 8 bases. CDR1 and CDR2 (germline): GTSNPN, SVGIG (reference sequence). The CDR3 consists of 14 residues. V dropped 6 bases and J dropped 8; count of bases not matched to a gene: 14. CDR3 coding DNA: TGTGCCTGCTTCATCTCGGACAGGGAATGGGGCTACACCTTC. It encodes CACFISDREWGYTF.

Points on this clone: This sample includes further DNA sequences coding for the same CDR3. The rearrangement links TRBV9 to TRBJ1-1, with D possibly being TRBD1 (5 bases). Germline V gives CDR1 SGDLS, CDR2 YYNGEE. Trimming pared 2 bases from V and 5 bases from J, leaving 10 bases between. The CDR3 has 13 residues. The CDR3 coding sequence is TGTGCCAGCAGCGTCGGGGGAAGTACTGAAGCTTTCTTT. Translating gives CASSVGGSTEAFF.

The chain has TRBV6-5 and TRBJ2-1; D is uncertain. Germline CDR1 and CDR2: MNHEY and SVGAGI. V lost 5 bases to trimming and J lost 8 bases, with 16 bases between them. The CDR3 covers 14 residues. CDR3 in amino acids: CASSPERVGDEQFF. CDR3 nucleotide sequence: TGTGCCAGCAGTCCCGAACGAGTGGGCGATGAGCAGTTCTTC.

The table lists this clone with a count of one. The CDR3 loop reads CASSEALAPGELFF. CDR3 nucleotides: TGTGCCAGCAGTGAAGCGCTGGCCCCCGGGGAGCTGTTTTTT. The chain employs TRBV2 and TRBJ2-2; D is unresolved. The V and J ends lost 0 bases and 6 bases respectively, with 8 bases between them. Germline assignment: CDR1 SNHLY and CDR2 FYNNEI. This CDR3 has 14 amino acids.